The TCR beta chain under discussion was sequenced for a study of CD8+ T cells in alopecia areata (dated by TCRdb to 2017 to 2018). About the investigation overall: The treated patients, all with moderate-to-severe alopecia areata, were enrolled in an open-label pilot trial of oral tofacitinib given at 5 to 10 mg twice daily. Tofacitinib was given for 6 to 18 months, followed by 6 months of follow-up off drug to assess delayed response and recurrence. In treated patients, disease severity was measured using the SALT score, which gives the percentage of scalp surface area affected. High-throughput TCRbeta sequencing was used to examine T cell clonal expansion in alopecia areata in both the C3H/HeJ mouse model and human patients. Human TCRbeta sequencing covered scalp tissue and sorted CD4+ and CD8+ peripheral blood T cells from patchy and totalis/universalis alopecia areata patients and healthy controls. Patients on tofacitinib were biopsied at baseline and after 4 and 24 weeks of treatment, and several of the patients also had a later scalp biopsy. Clonality in the scalp was compared among normal scalp (n=4), patchy alopecia areata scalp (n=8), and alopecia totalis/universalis scalp (n=8). RNA was extracted with the PAXgene miRNA kit for fixed scalp, the miRNeasy kit for PBMCs, and the RNeasy kit for mouse skin. Amplification of TCRbeta CDR3 regions was done by immunoSEQ multiplex PCR using 35 Vbeta forward primers and 13 Jbeta reverse primers. What the research found in general, with its limitations: With tofacitinib, both scalp clonality and the number of expanded CD8+ clones among the top 100 scalp clones went down significantly. Shared TCR sequences between patients were less evident than in mice, which may be partly attributable to HLA diversity in the patient population. Compared with normal scalp, lesional scalp, particularly in alopecia totalis/universalis, had higher clonality and more expanded CD8+ clones, which suggests antigenic drive. Many expanded lesional clones were found to persist in scalp and blood during tofacitinib treatment, and relapse after treatment cessation may be partly explained by this persistence. Because the treated cohort was small and included a single nonresponder, larger studies are needed to assess links between baseline CD8+ expansion and response. Resident alphabeta T cells in normal human skin are also sequenced, complicating scalp TCR repertoire analysis, unlike mouse skin dominated by gammadelta T cells.

Concerning this clone itself: Its antigen remains undetermined. Base qualities are not recorded, but no much larger clone differs from it by a single base.

What this sample's treatment or condition label stands for: oral pan-JAK inhibitor, 5-10 mg twice daily. Peripheral blood and lesional scalp punch biopsies were obtained from patients with alopecia areata. After PBMCs were isolated by density centrifugation and stained for CD3, CD4 and CD8, a FACSAria was used to sort CD4+ and CD8+ T cells. The germline V gene encodes CDR1 SNHLY and CDR2 FYNNEI. From V the trimming removes 4 bases and from J it removes 5 bases, while the gene matches leave 3 bases of the junction unaccounted for. There are 14 amino acids in the CDR3, from cysteine to phenylalanine inclusive. Only the CDR3 region is kept as DNA, spanning 42 bases read in frame from base 1. The library was produced with the immunoSEQ multiplex PCR assay. To provide template for TCR sequencing, every sample had RNA extracted and reverse transcribed into cDNA. SuperScript III was used for first-strand cDNA synthesis, primed with a 2:1 mix of oligo-dT and random hexamers. A synthetic immune receptor repertoire was used to assess amplification bias, and residual bias was removed computationally. From the authors' description of their analysis: Raw reads were preprocessed to remove errors, and CDR3 was defined by IMGT conventions from the conserved cysteine to phenylalanine. Clonality was computed as 1 minus the Shannon entropy, with the entropy normalized by log2 of the number of productive unique TCRs. Whether scalp clones were CD4 or CD8 was inferred by matching scalp TCRbeta sequences against CD4 and CD8 repertoires sorted from blood. TCRdb carries this immuneACCESS record with in-frame sequences only. Its versions omit some clonotypes, under half of them owing to an unresolved V gene in the studies checked, with the rest unexplained. V, J and clone size were drawn from that table, and D and trimming were deduced from the DNA. Here the sample has roughly 230,000 clones; approximately 40% occur a single time. 2% to 3% of the sample lies in the top ten.

This chain joins TRBV2 to TRBJ1-1; 11 of the junction bases match TRBD1. The material sequenced was CD4+ T cells sorted from blood, taken at approximately week 37, from a patient treated with tofacitinib. The receptor comes from a human donor with alopecia areata. The CDR3 region reads CASSGDRGRTEAFF. The nucleotides read TGTGCCAGCAGTGGGGACAGGGGGAGGACTGAAGCTTTCTTT.